A single sample is the source of the 9 T cell receptor beta chains below, sequenced in a study of neoadjuvant nivolumab and ipilimumab in lung cancer. Assay: immunoSEQ multiplex PCR; the TCRdb copy retains only in-frame clones and omits some. The sample lists some 37,000 clones; 89% were seen once. Sample: peripheral blood, taken before neoadjuvant nivolumab, alone or with ipilimumab. These receptors all come from an adult with non-small cell lung cancer.

The V gene is TRBV7-9, the J gene TRBJ2-3; 11 bases line up with TRBD2. After removal of 10 bases from V and 2 bases from J, the junction contained 5 bases not matched to a gene. This CDR3 is 14 amino acids long. The germline V gene has CDR1 SEHNR and CDR2 FQNEAQ (reference sequence). CDR3 sequence reads: CAIGTSGVTDTQYF. In DNA form, the CDR3 reads TGTGCCATCGGGACTAGCGGAGTCACAGATACGCAGTATTTT. The full variable domain, its missing parts supplied by reference TRBV7-9 and TRBJ2-3, is DTGVSQNPRHKITKRGQNVTFRCDPISEHNRLYWYRQTLGQGPEFLTYFQNEAQLEKSRLLSDRFSAERPKGSFSTLEIQRTEQGDSAMYLCAIGTSGVTDTQYFGPGTRLTVL.

The chain has TRBV28 and TRBJ1-5; D is unclear. This CDR3 has 17 residues. Germline CDR1 is MDHEN and CDR2 is SYDVKM. V lost 3 bases and J 2 bases, leaving 17 bases between the germline ends. In nucleotides, the CDR3 is TGTGCCAGCAGTTTCGGTATATGGAATTACGGCAATCAGCCCCAGCATTTT. Protein: CASSFGIWNYGNQPQHF.

This clone showed up just once. Written as DNA, the CDR3 is TGTGCCAGTACCTTGGTAAGCGGGTCCTCTGGAAACACCATATATTTT. Encoded protein: CASTLVSGSSGNTIYF. The rearrangement links TRBV19 to TRBJ1-3; no clear D. This CDR3 region has 16 residues. From germline, CDR1 is LNHDA and CDR2 SQIVND (reference sequence). V lost 7 bases and J lost 0, with 16 bases in between.

The gene calls are TRBV4-1 and TRBJ1-5; tentatively, D is TRBD1 (5 bases). V was clipped by 0 bases and J by 7 bases, with 13 bases between them. Germline assignment: CDR1 MGHRA and CDR2 YSYEKL. The CDR3 is 15 amino acids. The CDR3 protein is CASSQEGRVGQPQHF. CDR3 coding DNA: TGCGCCAGCAGCCAAGAAGGCAGGGTTGGACAGCCCCAGCATTTT.

This clone came up once. The V and J genes are TRBV2 and TRBJ2-7, with D perhaps matching TRBD2 (6 bases). V was pared by 3 bases and J by 0 bases, with 9 bases between. Germline lookup yields CDR1 SNHLY and CDR2 FYNNEI. There are 14 residues in the CDR3. The CDR3 coding sequence is TGTGCCAGCAGTGAGTGGCGGGACTCCTACGAGCAGTACTTC. Protein sequence: CASSEWRDSYEQYF.

The chain is built from TRBV4-1 and TRBJ1-5, with D uncertain. V lost 0 bases and J lost 5, with 14 bases in between. Germline values: CDR1 MGHRA, CDR2 YSYEKL. The CDR3 has 16 residues. CDR3 amino acids: CASSQEFTALDQPQHF. The CDR3 DNA sequence: TGCGCCAGCAGCCAAGAGTTCACAGCCCTGGATCAGCCCCAGCATTTT.

J is TRBJ1-1 and V is TRBV6-1; perhaps TRBD1 as D (5 bases). CDR3 length equals 15 residues. The ends were cut back, 4 bases at V and 2 bases at J, with 14 bases in the middle. CDR1 is MNHNS, CDR2 SASEGT, per germline. Written as DNA, the CDR3 is TGTGCCAGCAGTGGGACTCATGGGGCCAACACTGAAGCTTTCTTT. Encoded protein: CASSGTHGANTEAFF.

The gene calls are TRBV5-4 and TRBJ1-1, with 8 bases matching TRBD1. The germline gives CDR1 SGHNT, CDR2 YYREEE (reference sequence). There are 15 residues in the CDR3. V trimming: 4 bases; J trimming: 4 bases; junction bases outside the gene matches: 9. CDR3 DNA sequence: TGTGCCAGCAGCCCCAGCAGGGGGCCCGGCACTGAAGCTTTCTTT. This codes for CASSPSRGPGTEAFF.

This chain joins TRBV19 and TRBJ1-1; 8 nucleotides match TRBD1. Germline V gene lookup returns CDR1 LNHDA and CDR2 SQIVND (reference sequence). CDR3 length: 16 amino acids. J was trimmed by 4 bases and V by 3 bases; bases with no gene match: 10. DNA for the CDR3: TGTGCCAGTAGTATTGTTGGGGACAGGCTGGGCACTGAAGCTTTCTTT. Translating gives CASSIVGDRLGTEAFF.